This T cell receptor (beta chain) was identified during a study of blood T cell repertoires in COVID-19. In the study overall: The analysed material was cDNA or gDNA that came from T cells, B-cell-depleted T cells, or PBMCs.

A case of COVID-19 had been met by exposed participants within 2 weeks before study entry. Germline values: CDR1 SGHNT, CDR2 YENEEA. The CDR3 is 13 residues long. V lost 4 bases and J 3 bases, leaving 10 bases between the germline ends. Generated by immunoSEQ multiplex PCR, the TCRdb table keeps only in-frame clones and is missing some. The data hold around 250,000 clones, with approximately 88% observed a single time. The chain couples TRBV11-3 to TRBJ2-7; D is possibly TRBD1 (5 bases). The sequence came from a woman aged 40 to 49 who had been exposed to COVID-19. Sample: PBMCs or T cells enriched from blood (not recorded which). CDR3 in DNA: TGTGCCAGCAGCTCAGGACACCGCTACGAGCAGTACGTC. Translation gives CASSSGHRYEQYV.